This TCR beta chain was sequenced in a study of HIV-infected children after antiretroviral therapy interruption. Study summary: Four children interrupted treatment; four stayed on continuous treatment. Weeks 0, 48 and 150 were sampled under continuous treatment.

Treatment given: PENTA 11 planned treatment interruption arm or continuous ART arm. RNA-based 3' RACE libraries used unique molecular identifiers. MiXCR, applied by TCRdb to the 3' RACE reads, yields one record per CDR3 protein. The sample lists about 86,000 distinct CDR3 sequences; roughly 6.4% were seen once. Broader study findings: Naive CD4+ sequences overlapped less between time points once interruption began.

Ten or more counts support this clonotype. The antigen is undetermined. The CDR3 runs 15 residues. V gave up 4 bases and J gave up 6 bases; unmatched junction bases: 7. CDR1 and CDR2 from the germline V gene are LNHDA and SQIVND (reference sequence). Sequences were derived from CD45RA+ CD4+ T cells from PBMCs, pooled from several time points, sampled from a donor given antiretroviral therapy, either interrupted or continuous. Noted subset: naive CD4+ CD45RA+ CD45RO- T cells. This TCR came from a pool of human donors with HIV. The chain employs TRBV19 and TRBJ2-2; 8 nucleotides agree with TRBD1. Here the CDR3 DNA reads TGTGCCAGTAGTAGGACAGGGTCTGGGGCCGGGGAGCTGTTTTTT. Translated, it gives CASSRTGSGAGELFF.